This TCR beta chain derives from a study of control samples from healthy donors and cancer patients. CDR3 length: 18 amino acids. Profiling relied on immunoSEQ multiplex PCR, and the TCRdb table lists in-frame clones only, not all of them. The repertoire holds 170,000 or so clones, with about 92% as singletons. This TCR derives from a man aged 25-45 years in good health. The chain combines TRBV21-1 with TRBJ2-1; the D call TRBD1 from the table was never checked on the DNA. TRBV21-1 counts as a pseudogene. The specimen sequenced was blood. CDR3: CASKGEGGKYHSYNEQFF. The CDR3, as DNA: TGTGCCAGCAAAGGGGAAGGGGGCAAGTATCACTCCTACAATGAGCAGTTCTTC.